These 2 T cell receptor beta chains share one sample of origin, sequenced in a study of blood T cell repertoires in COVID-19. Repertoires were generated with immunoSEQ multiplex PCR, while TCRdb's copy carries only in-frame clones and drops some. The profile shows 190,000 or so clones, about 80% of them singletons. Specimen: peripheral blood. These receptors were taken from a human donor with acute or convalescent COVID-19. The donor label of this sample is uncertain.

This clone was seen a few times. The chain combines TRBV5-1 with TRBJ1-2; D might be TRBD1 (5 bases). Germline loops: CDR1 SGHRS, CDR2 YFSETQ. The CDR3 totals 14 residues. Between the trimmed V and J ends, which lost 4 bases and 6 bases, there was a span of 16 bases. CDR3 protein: CASSQGGAGDGYTF. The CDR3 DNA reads TGCGCCAGCAGCCAGGGAGGGGCTGGAGATGGCTACACCTTC.

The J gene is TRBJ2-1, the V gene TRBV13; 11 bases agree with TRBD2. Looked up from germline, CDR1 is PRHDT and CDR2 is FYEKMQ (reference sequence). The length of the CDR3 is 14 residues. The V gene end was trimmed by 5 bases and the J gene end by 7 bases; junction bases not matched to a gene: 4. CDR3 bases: TGTGCCAGCAGCACCCCTAGCGGGAGGAATGAGCAGTTCTTC. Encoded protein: CASSTPSGRNEQFF.